The sample holds a few counts of the clone carrying this TCR beta chain. Its antigen remains unidentified. The data derive from a study of spatial heterogeneity in lung cancer. Study overall: There were consistently more beta-chain sequences detected than alpha-chain sequences. The average appearance count of each unique TCR and UMI combination in raw reads was more than nine. General study points: Whereas they appeared in blood less at follow-up, ubiquitous expanded tumor TCRs appeared there more at resection.

This sample's time point: blood at routine non-recurrence follow-up after resection. Unsorted samples of tumor, nontumor lung or frozen PBMC had their whole RNA sequenced. V was cut by 6 bases and J by 0 bases, with 15 bases left in between. The CDR3 spans 16 residues. Germline V gene lookup returns CDR1 SQVTM and CDR2 ANQGSEA. Each CDR3 protein is one row after TCRdb ran MiXCR on the 5' RACE reads. The sample carries around 110,000 distinct CDR3 sequences, 10% to 15% recorded once. The sequence derives from a male donor with early-stage non-small cell lung cancer. The material was PBMCs, obtained at follow-up. The chain couples TRBV29-1 to TRBJ2-6; D is perhaps TRBD1 (5 bases). CDR3 bases: TGCAGCGTCAGAACAGGTCCTCGCTCTGGGGCCAACGTCCTGACTTTC. Translation gives CSVRTGPRSGANVLTF.